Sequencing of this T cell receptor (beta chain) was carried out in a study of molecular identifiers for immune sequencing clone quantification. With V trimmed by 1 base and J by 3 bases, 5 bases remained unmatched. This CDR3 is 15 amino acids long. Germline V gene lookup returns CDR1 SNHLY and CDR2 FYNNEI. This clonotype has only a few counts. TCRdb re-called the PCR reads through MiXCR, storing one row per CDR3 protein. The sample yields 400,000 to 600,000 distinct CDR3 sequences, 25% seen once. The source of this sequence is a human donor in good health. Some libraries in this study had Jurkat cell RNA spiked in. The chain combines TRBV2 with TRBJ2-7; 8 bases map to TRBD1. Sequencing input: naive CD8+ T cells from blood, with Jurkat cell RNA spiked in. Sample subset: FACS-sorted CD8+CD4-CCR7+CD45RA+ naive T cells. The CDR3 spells CASSEGTGLIYEQYF. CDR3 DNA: TGTGCCAGCAGTGAAGGGACAGGGTTGATCTACGAGCAGTACTTC.